The 26 T cell receptor beta chains below come from one sample, sequenced in a study of CD8+ T cells in alopecia areata (dated by TCRdb to 2016 to 2018). Preparation of the library involved the immunoSEQ multiplex PCR assay. For TCR sequencing, RNA was extracted from every sample and reverse transcribed into cDNA to serve as template. The source is immuneACCESS, and TCRdb retained only in-frame sequences with V and J called. Part of the clones is not carried over; for the studies checked, unresolved V genes explain less than half of this, and the remainder is unexplained. For this sample the table gives over 150,000 clones, of which about 53% were detected only once. Under 14% of the sample is taken by the ten largest. The time point label, as the study defines it: less than 30 weeks on oral tofacitinib. Interpreted using the paper, the treatment or condition label stands for: oral pan-JAK inhibitor, 5-10 mg twice daily.

The sequences come from CD8+ T cells sorted from blood, collected at week 24, from a patient treated with tofacitinib. These receptors were obtained from a human donor with alopecia areata.

The chain couples TRBV30 to TRBJ1-6, with 7 nucleotides matching TRBD1. J gave up 9 bases and V 2 bases, and 7 bases lay outside the gene matches. Germline assignment: CDR1 GTSNPN and CDR2 SVGIG (reference sequence). This CDR3 has 14 amino acids. The CDR3, as DNA: TGTGCCTGGAGTTCAGGGGGAATAGGTTCACCCCTCCACTTT. It yields the protein CAWSSGGIGSPLHF.

This clone was detected many times. The rearrangement links TRBV4-3 to TRBJ1-5, with 9 bases fitting TRBD1. V lost 1 base and J lost 6; bases outside the gene matches: 4. Germline V gene data show CDR1 as LGHNA and CDR2 as YSLEER. This CDR3 has 15 residues. The CDR3 is CASSQGTGDSQPQHF. CDR3 bases: TGCGCCAGCAGCCAAGGGACAGGGGATTCTCAGCCCCAGCATTTT.

V is TRBV30 and J is TRBJ1-2; TRBD1 aligns across 8 bases. The CDR3 is made up of 13 amino acids. The J segment lost 6 bases and the V segment lost 2 bases, leaving 5 bases of the junction unmatched. The germline CDR1 and CDR2 sequences are GTSNPN and SVGIG (reference sequence). The CDR3 bases are TGTGCCTGGAGTTTGGGACAGGCGGATGGCTACACCTTC. Its protein product is CAWSLGQADGYTF. Complete variable domain (other parts from reference TRBV30 and TRBJ1-2): SQTIHQWPATLVQPVGSPLSLECTVEGTSNPNLYWYRQAAGRGLQLLFYSVGIGQISSEVPQNLSASRPQDRQFILSSKKLLLSDSGFYLCAWSLGQADGYTFGSGTRLTVV.

The V call is TRBV9, the J call TRBJ2-1; unclear D gene. V shed 3 bases and J shed 7 bases, with 11 bases lying between them. Germline V gives CDR1 SGDLS, CDR2 YYNGEE. The CDR3 has 13 amino acids. This chain's CDR3 is CASSGNPANEQFF. In DNA, the CDR3 is TGTGCCAGCAGCGGGAACCCGGCTAATGAGCAGTTCTTC.

The gene calls are TRBV7-3 and TRBJ2-2, with D uncertain. The CDR3 runs 14 residues. Germline values: CDR1 SGHTA, CDR2 FQGTGA. Trimming stripped 5 bases from V and 4 bases from J, with 11 bases between. CDR3 residues: CASSHDTVTGELFF. The CDR3 coding sequence is TGTGCCAGCAGCCACGACACCGTCACCGGGGAGCTGTTTTTT.

The CDR3 DNA reads as TGTGCCAGCAGCCACCCCCGGACAGAGCAGCCCTATGGCTACACCTTC. This encodes CASSHPRTEQPYGYTF. The chain couples TRBV9 to TRBJ1-2, with D tentatively TRBD1 (6 bases). V was trimmed by 4 bases and J by 4 bases, leaving 20 bases between them. This CDR3 contains 16 residues. Germline V gene data show CDR1 as SGDLS and CDR2 as YYNGEE.

The chain carries TRBV2 and TRBJ2-1, with unresolved D. In germline, CDR1 is SNHLY, CDR2 FYNNEI. The CDR3 sequence is 15 residues long. The V end lost 9 bases, the J end lost 8 bases, and 23 bases lay between the germline ends. The CDR3 DNA sequence: TGTGCCAGGGAGACCTACCAAGCCCCCGGCGATGAGCAGTTCTTC. Its protein product is CARETYQAPGDEQFF.

This chain uses TRBV7-9 with TRBJ2-7; 7 bases line up with TRBD2. CDR3 length: 12 residues. V dropped 8 bases and J dropped 5; count of bases not matched to a gene: 6. Germline CDR1 is SEHNR and CDR2 is FQNEAQ (reference sequence). The CDR3 nucleotides are TGTGCCAGCCGGCGGGGGTCTAACGAGCAGTACTTC. Protein sequence: CASRRGSNEQYF.

This clone rates as large. J is TRBJ2-6 and V is TRBV2; 9 bases are a match to TRBD1. V gave up 4 bases and J gave up 2 bases; unmatched junction bases: 3. CDR1 and CDR2 (germline): SNHLY, FYNNEI. The CDR3 covers 16 residues. This chain's CDR3 is CASSGGQGAGANVLTF. CDR3 bases: TGTGCCAGCAGTGGGGGACAGGGAGCTGGGGCCAACGTCCTGACTTTC. Variable domain in full (rest from reference TRBV2 and TRBJ2-6): EPEVTQTPSHQVTQMGQEVILRCVPISNHLYFYWYRQILGQKVEFLVSFYNNEISEKSEIFDDQFSVERPDGSNFTLKIRSTKLEDSAMYFCASSGGQGAGANVLTFGAGSRLTVL.

The chain employs TRBV5-1 and TRBJ2-3; D not resolved. V lost 0 bases to trimming and J lost 4 bases, with 9 bases between them. The length of the CDR3 is 14 residues. Germline-derived CDR1 and CDR2 are SGHRS and YFSETQ. CDR3 coding DNA: TGCGCCAGCAGCTTGGCGGCTAGGCCAGATACGCAGTATTTT. Its translation is CASSLAARPDTQYF.

This chain joins TRBV30 and TRBJ2-1, with D maybe TRBD1 (5 bases). The germline CDR1 and CDR2 sequences are GTSNPN and SVGIG (reference sequence). V was cut by 3 bases and J by 5 bases, with 14 bases left in between. This CDR3 is 14 amino acids long. The CDR3 DNA reads TGTGCCTGGAGCGCAGGGTCCGCTAACAATGAGCAGTTCTTC. It yields the protein CAWSAGSANNEQFF.

The chain links TRBV23-1 to TRBJ2-3, with TRBD1 identical over 7 bases. TRBV23-1 is marked as an open reading frame, function uncertain. V shed 7 bases and J 4 bases; nucleotides not matched to a gene: 11. The CDR3 extends over 15 amino acids. In DNA, the CDR3 is TGCGCCAGCAATAACAGGGGTTGGTTCGCAGATACGCAGTATTTT. It codes for CASNNRGWFADTQYF.

CDR3 sequence: CATAEGQNSNQPQHF. CDR3 coding DNA: TGTGCCACCGCCGAGGGGCAAAATAGCAATCAGCCCCAGCATTTT. The chain combines TRBV15 with TRBJ1-5, with D perhaps TRBD1 (5 bases). In germline, CDR1 is LNHNV, CDR2 YYDKDF (reference sequence). The CDR3 is 15 amino acids. Trimming cost V 8 bases and J 0 bases, with 14 bases left between them.

This clone has more than one count but fewer than ten. The chain uses TRBV29-1 and TRBJ2-5; unclear D gene. The CDR3 has 13 residues. From germline, CDR1 is SQVTM and CDR2 ANQGSEA. The ends were cut back, 4 bases at V and 1 base at J, with 10 bases in the middle. The CDR3 nucleotides read TGCAGCGTTGTCGGCGAACTCCAAGAGACCCAGTACTTC. Its protein product is CSVVGELQETQYF.

This clone came up a few times. The chain employs TRBV13 and TRBJ2-1; D unclear. Germline values: CDR1 PRHDT, CDR2 FYEKMQ (reference sequence). V lost 5 bases to trimming and J lost 1 base, with 9 bases between them. The CDR3 is made up of 14 amino acids. The CDR3 spells CASSPLGSYNEQFF. The CDR3 DNA follows: TGTGCCAGCAGCCCTCTCGGGTCCTACAATGAGCAGTTCTTC. Drawing the rest from reference TRBV13 and TRBJ2-1, the complete variable domain is AAGVIQSPRHLIKEKRETATLKCYPIPRHDTVYWYQQGPGQDPQFLISFYEKMQSDKGSIPDRFSAQQFSDYHSELNMSSLELGDSALYFCASSPLGSYNEQFFGPGTRLTVL.

J is TRBJ2-7 and V is TRBV11-2; unclear D gene. With 6 bases removed from V and 0 bases from J, the gap between germline ends came to 15 bases. Germline V gene data show CDR1 as SGHAT and CDR2 as FQNNGV. The CDR3 has 15 residues. This chain's CDR3 is CASSGIWTISYEQYF. CDR3 nucleotide sequence: TGTGCCAGCAGTGGGATTTGGACCATCTCCTACGAGCAGTACTTC.

This rearrangement joins TRBV6-4 to TRBJ2-1, with D perhaps assigned TRBD1 or TRBD2 (6 bases each). The CDR3 spans 11 residues. Germline CDR1 MRHNA, CDR2 SNTAGT. V lost 3 bases to trimming and J lost 15 bases, with 12 bases between them. The CDR3 DNA reads TGTGCCAGCAGTGATGGGGGGCGTCGGTTCTTC. It codes for CASSDGGRRFF.

Regarding this clone: One junction end disagrees with the germline gene, perhaps due to a read error. The V and J genes are TRBV30 and TRBJ1-2, with D possibly matching TRBD1 (5 bases). Germline V CDR1 and CDR2: GTSNPN, SVGIG (reference sequence). This CDR3 has 14 amino acids. CDR3 in amino acids: CAWSTHSGKAQPDF. Written as DNA, the CDR3 is TGTGCCTGGAGTACCCACTCAGGGAAAGCACAGCCGGACTTC.

The V gene is TRBV30, the J gene TRBJ1-1; D not certain. The CDR3 consists of 13 residues. V was trimmed by 0 bases and J by 1 base, leaving 6 bases between them. Germline V gene data show CDR1 as GTSNPN and CDR2 as SVGIG (reference sequence). The CDR3 loop is CAWSVTTNTEAFF. CDR3 DNA sequence: TGTGCCTGGAGTGTAACCACGAACACTGAAGCTTTCTTT.

This clone was seen more than once but under ten times. This chain links TRBV29-1 with TRBJ1-2; 10 bases align to TRBD1. Germline CDR1 SQVTM, CDR2 ANQGSEA. The CDR3 totals 14 residues. The junction had 12 bases not matched to a gene; V was cut back by 7 bases and J by 7 bases. The CDR3: CSAPSETGGGGYTF. DNA of the CDR3: TGCAGCGCCCCGAGCGAGACAGGGGGCGGTGGCTACACCTTC.

The chain uses TRBV2 and TRBJ2-3; D unresolved. The length of the CDR3 is 11 residues. Germline V gene sequence: CDR1 SNHLY, CDR2 FYNNEI. Trimming cost V 6 bases and J 5 bases, with 6 bases left between them. The CDR3 is CASRQRDTQYF. The DNA for the CDR3 is TGTGCCAGCAGACAGAGAGATACGCAGTATTTT.

The chain combines TRBV15 with TRBJ2-4; TRBD1 matches 7 bases. Germline lookup yields CDR1 LNHNV and CDR2 YYDKDF (reference sequence). The CDR3 runs to 14 residues. The V and J ends lost 1 base and 7 bases, in that order; junction bases with no gene match: 4. CDR3 DNA sequence: TGTGCCACCAGCAGAGCACAGGGGCAGAACATTCAGTACTTC. Its protein product is CATSRAQGQNIQYF.

The genes are TRBV2 and TRBJ2-1; D not resolved. The CDR3 length is 17 residues. Germline CDR1 is SNHLY and CDR2 is FYNNEI. The V end lost 5 bases, the J end lost 5 bases, and 22 bases lay between the germline ends. CDR3 DNA sequence: TGTGCCAGCAGTCCCCGGTCGGCCCATCCATCAGACAATGAGCAGTTCTTC. Protein product: CASSPRSAHPSDNEQFF.

This chain links TRBV5-1 with TRBJ2-7, with D tentatively TRBD1 (5 bases). CDR1 and CDR2 (germline): SGHRS, YFSETQ. The CDR3 is made up of 12 amino acids. V was clipped by 3 bases and J by 7 bases, with 11 bases between them. CDR3 sequence: CASSWGTSEQYF. CDR3 sequence (DNA): TGCGCCAGCAGCTGGGGCACCAGTGAGCAGTACTTC.

The chain couples TRBV11-2 to TRBJ2-7, with 12 bases lining up with TRBD2. This CDR3 is built from 16 residues. Germline V gene data show CDR1 as SGHAT and CDR2 as FQNNGV. V was pared by 5 bases and J by 1 base, with 6 bases of the junction left unmatched. The CDR3 DNA follows: TGTGCCAGCAGCCTCCGACTAGCGGGGGCGTCCTACGAGCAGTACTTC. This sequence encodes CASSLRLAGASYEQYF.

This chain joins TRBV5-4 and TRBJ2-7; 9 bases map to TRBD2. Losses at the gene ends were 2 bases for V and 2 bases for J; bases not matched to a gene: 5. Germline CDR1 SGHNT, CDR2 YYREEE (reference sequence). This CDR3 is built from 15 residues. The CDR3 coding sequence is TGTGCCAGCAGCTTCGGCGGGGGGGCCGCCTACGAGCAGTACTTC. It specifies CASSFGGGAAYEQYF.